The clone carrying this T cell receptor (beta chain) occurred many times. Its antigen is not known. The data derive from a study of early T cells in non-severe SARS-CoV-2 infection. About the study: Sequencing was performed on bulk RNA from unsorted whole blood, leaving chains unpaired. Study-wide results and limits: Database matching using VDJdb favored anti-spike CD8 responses, with private and CD4 specificities left missing.

CDR1 is SGHNT and CDR2 is YYREEE in the germline V gene (reference sequence). The CDR3 spans 16 residues. The junction had 1 base not matched to a gene; V was cut back by 2 bases and J by 0 bases. Attachment of unique molecular identifiers to individual cDNA molecules was performed. MiXCR, applied by TCRdb to the 5' RACE reads, yields one record per CDR3 protein. Of fewer than 85,000 distinct CDR3 sequences listed, 9.5% to 15% are singletons. The sample was whole blood. The chain carries TRBV5-4 and TRBJ2-1, with TRBD2 identical over 11 bases. This receptor was taken from an adult who was a healthcare worker with PCR-confirmed SARS-CoV-2 infection or an uninfected control (not recorded which). The CDR3 nucleotides read TGTGCCAGCAGCTTAGGACTAGCGGGCTCCTACAATGAGCAGTTCTTC. As protein: CASSLGLAGSYNEQFF.